A single sample gave rise to the 17 T cell receptor beta chains below, sequenced in a study of T cell clonality in common variable immunodeficiency. Assay: immunoSEQ multiplex PCR; the TCRdb copy retains only in-frame clones and omits some. The data show tens of thousands of clones, with none appearing a single time. These receptors' targets are unknown. Study-level results: Common variable immunodeficiency TCR beta sequences reportedly had fewer deletions and N-nucleotide insertions.

The sequenced sample was peripheral blood mononuclear cells. The receptors come from a human donor with common variable immunodeficiency.

This clone was detected ten times or more. Relative to the germline gene, one junction end is altered; a read error may explain this. The read ends 3 residues early relative to the CDR3; the germline J gene fills the gap. The chain recombines TRBV4-2 with TRBJ1-2; no reliable D call. The V gene's germline CDR1 is LGHNA and CDR2 YNFKEQ. The CDR3 runs to 14 residues. CDR3 amino acids: CASSQDGTVYGYTF. Incomplete CDR3 DNA: TGCGCCAGCAGCCAAGATGGCACCGTCTATGGC.

In its sample, this clone was seen many times. The CDR3 is cut off 3 residues early in the read; its end comes from the germline J gene. This chain links TRBV2 with TRBJ2-7; 9 bases align to TRBD1. Germline CDR1 is SNHLY and CDR2 is FYNNEI. V was clipped by 4 bases and J by 3 bases; unmatched bases: 4. The CDR3 is 14 amino acids. The chain's CDR3 is CASSAPGQGYEQYF. Partial CDR3 DNA: TGTGCCAGCAGTGCCCCGGGACAGGGCTACGAG.

This clone was picked up many times. The read finishes 3 residues shy of the CDR3 end, and the germline J gene is used to complete it. This chain joins TRBV20-1 and TRBJ1-4; D is unresolved. This CDR3 is 14 amino acids long. V gave up 0 bases and J gave up 8 bases, with 13 bases separating them. The germline gives CDR1 DFQATT, CDR2 SNEGSKA (reference sequence). This CDR3 is CSARDSGSGEKLFF. The CDR3 bases that were read are TGCAGTGCTAGAGATTCGGGGTCGGGGGAAAAA.

This clone showed up many times. Incomplete CDR3 DNA: TGTGCCTGGGGACAGTCACACAATGAG. This translates into CAWGQSHNE. The CDR3 as a whole reads CAWGQSHNEQFF. The chain joins TRBV30 to TRBJ2-1; possible D gene TRBD1, 6 bases. The CDR3 end is not reached by the read, which stops 3 residues before it; the germline J gene fills it in. The V gene's germline CDR1 is GTSNPN and CDR2 SVGIG (reference sequence). Trimming shortened V by 5 bases and J by 5 bases, and 10 bases separated the two germline ends. CDR3 length: 12 amino acids.

At least ten counts were recorded for this clone. The read ends 3 residues early relative to the CDR3; the germline J gene fills the gap. This chain connects TRBV28 to TRBJ2-2; 11 positions match TRBD2. Per the germline V gene, CDR1 is MDHEN and CDR2 is SYDVKM. This CDR3 region has 18 residues. Germline trimming cut 5 bases from V and 6 bases from J; bases unmatched to any gene: 14. The CDR3 spells CASSLRRDSGGAAGELFF. Incomplete CDR3 DNA: TGTGCCAGCAGTCTTAGGCGCGATAGCGGGGGGGCGGCCGGGGAG.

This clone was observed many times. The CDR3 end is not reached by the read, which stops 3 residues before it; the germline J gene fills it in. The V call is TRBV12-3 or TRBV12-4, the J call TRBJ2-6; D gene uncertain. The CDR3 extends over 14 amino acids. Trimming left V 7 bases short and J 0 bases short, with 7 bases between. The CDR3 protein is CASIDFSGANVLTF. The covered CDR3 bases are TGTGCCAGCATAGACTTCTCTGGGGCCAACGTC.

This clone has at least ten counts. The CDR3 end is not reached by the read, which stops 3 residues before it; the germline J gene fills it in. This sequence joins TRBV7-9 and TRBJ2-3; D is unresolved. Trimming removed 1 base from V and 6 bases from J, with 11 bases in between. Germline CDR1 SEHNR, CDR2 FQNEAQ (reference sequence). The CDR3 extends over 14 amino acids. CDR3 bases read: TGTGCCAGCAGCTTAGGATACATACCGGATACG. Translation: CASSLGYIPDT. The CDR3 in full is CASSLGYIPDTQYF.

With respect to this clone: The CDR3 goes on 3 residues after the read ends, and that part is filled in from the germline J gene. The rearrangement joins TRBV6-2 or TRBV6-3 to TRBJ2-7, with 8 bases that match TRBD1. The J segment lost 2 bases and the V segment lost 5 bases, leaving 5 bases of the junction unmatched. Germline V gives CDR1 MNHEY, CDR2 SVGEGT. The CDR3 has 14 amino acids. CDR3 DNA (partial): TGTGCCAGCAGTCCCGGGACAGGACCCTACGAG. Encoded protein: CASSPGTGPYE. The CDR3 as a whole reads CASSPGTGPYEQYF.

This clone was observed many times. One junction end disagrees with the germline gene, perhaps due to a read error. The read ends 3 residues before the CDR3 terminus; that terminus is restored from the germline J gene. The chain recombines TRBV4-2 with TRBJ2-1, with 10 bases that match TRBD2. Germline CDR1 reads LGHNA; CDR2 reads YNFKEQ. The CDR3 has 16 residues. The CDR3 sequence is CASSQDPAGGQDEQFF. The DNA read from the CDR3 is TGCGCCAGCAGCCAAGATCCAGCGGGGGGGCAGGATGAG.

There are many counts of this clone. Read coverage stops 3 residues before the CDR3 terminus; the germline J gene supplies the remainder. The chain is built from TRBV6-2 or TRBV6-3 and TRBJ2-1; weak D call: TRBD1 (6 bases). With 4 bases removed from V and 5 bases from J, the gap between germline ends came to 9 bases. This CDR3 is 13 amino acids long. Germline CDR1 reads MNHEY; CDR2 reads SVGEGT. Partial CDR3 DNA: TGTGCCAGCAGTTCAGGACAGCACAATGAG. This encodes CASSSGQHNE. In full, the CDR3 is CASSSGQHNEQFF.

This clone was observed a few times. CDR3 protein: CAWRTGSAMLSPLHF. The DNA read from the CDR3 is TGTGCCTGGAGGACCGGGTCCGCTATGCTTTCACCC. The chain uses TRBV30 and TRBJ1-6; D is unclear. The read terminates 3 residues before the CDR3 end, so the remaining end is supplied by the germline J gene. Per germline, CDR1 GTSNPN and CDR2 SVGIG (reference sequence). CDR3 length: 15 residues. Trimming took 3 bases from V and 9 from J, leaving 18 bases between them.

This clone was observed a few times. The sequence runs out 3 residues before the end of the CDR3; the remainder is reconstructed from the germline J gene. This rearrangement joins TRBV20-1 to TRBJ2-1, with 8 bases matching TRBD1. Germline assignment: CDR1 DFQATT and CDR2 SNEGSKA (reference sequence). J was trimmed by 7 bases and V by 0 bases; bases with no gene match: 5. The CDR3 contains 14 residues. CDR3 protein: CSARDTTGGNEQFF. Incomplete CDR3 DNA: TGCAGTGCTAGAGATACAACAGGGGGGAATGAG.

This clone has at least ten counts. Read sequence stops 3 residues before the CDR3 end, and the germline J gene provides the missing end. The rearrangement uses TRBV30 and TRBJ1-1; 8 nucleotides line up with TRBD1. CDR3 length equals 16 residues. V dropped 3 bases and J dropped 1; count of bases not matched to a gene: 10. Germline values: CDR1 GTSNPN, CDR2 SVGIG (reference sequence). The CDR3 region is CAWRRTGYYPNTEAFF. Incomplete CDR3 DNA: TGTGCCTGGAGACGGACAGGGTATTATCCGAACACTGAA.

There are many counts of this clone. The read ends 3 residues early relative to the CDR3; the germline J gene fills the gap. V is TRBV29-1 and J is TRBJ1-1, with D unresolved. V shed 4 bases and J shed 1 base, with 4 bases lying between them. Per the germline V gene, CDR1 is SQVTM and CDR2 is ANQGSEA. This CDR3 comprises 11 residues. The CDR3 DNA, read in part, is TGCAGCGTTGTCGGGAACACTGAA. Protein sequence: CSVVGNTE. The entire CDR3 protein reads CSVVGNTEAFF.

This clone was seen at least ten times. The CDR3 is cut off 3 residues early in the read; its end comes from the germline J gene. V is TRBV28 and J is TRBJ2-5; D might be TRBD1 or TRBD2, each matching 5 bases. V lost 6 bases and J 5 bases, leaving 13 bases between the germline ends. The CDR3 runs 13 residues. Looked up from germline, CDR1 is MDHEN and CDR2 is SYDVKM. The CDR3 DNA, read in part, is TGTGCCAGCAGGGGGAGTGGGGCGGAGACC. This gives the protein CASRGSGAET. The entire CDR3 sequence reads CASRGSGAETQYF.

This clone was recorded many times. The CDR3 extends 3 residues past the end of the read, so its final part is completed from the germline J gene. This chain connects TRBV20-1 to TRBJ2-3; a possible D gene is TRBD2 (7 bases). The CDR3 loop spans 14 amino acids. Trimming removed 6 bases from V and 4 bases from J, with 17 bases in between. Germline-derived CDR1 and CDR2 are DFQATT and SNEGSKA (reference sequence). The CDR3 DNA, read in part, is TGCAGTGCCTGGGGGGGGGCAGGGGCAGATACG. Residues: CSAWGGAGADT. The entire CDR3 sequence reads CSAWGGAGADTQYF.

This clone was seen many times. The read gets to within 3 residues of the CDR3 end, and the germline J gene fills in the rest. J is TRBJ2-5 and V is TRBV20-1; 7 bases map to TRBD2. The CDR3 spans 13 residues. With 2 bases clipped from V and 7 bases from J, the junction kept 7 bases outside the gene matches. CDR1 and CDR2 from the germline V gene are DFQATT and SNEGSKA (reference sequence). The part of the CDR3 DNA that was read is TGCAGTGCTAGAAGCGCGGGGGATGCGACC. It yields the protein CSARSAGDAT. The entire CDR3 sequence reads CSARSAGDATQYF.